Listed below are T cell receptor beta chains from one sample, sequenced in a study of T-cell reconstitution after alpha-beta-depleted transplantation in children. TCRdb re-analysed the PCR reads in MiXCR, keeping a single row per CDR3 protein. The sample includes some 340,000 distinct CDR3 sequences, 10% to 13% of them seen just once. The sample here was PBMCs from the stem cell graft donor, taken from the stem cell graft. These receptors were taken from a human donor who donated a stem cell graft to a child with acute lymphoblastic leukemia. Each CDR3 is given without its conserved first and last residue.

V	J	CDR3
TRBV6-2/TRBV6-3	TRBJ2-5	ASSYPETQY
TRBV4-1	TRBJ2-3	ASSQDDAGGRATDTQY
TRBV2	TRBJ2-3	ASREGRGDTQY
TRBV4-1	TRBJ2-5	ASSQEGQRQETQY
TRBV27	TRBJ1-5	ASSFSGDQPQH
TRBV7-2	TRBJ1-2	ASSSTVPGYT
TRBV29-1	TRBJ2-7	SVDGTGGSYEQY
TRBV7-3	TRBJ2-2	ASTNGQGIASTGELF
TRBV18	TRBJ2-3	ASSGMDRGPNTQY
TRBV20-1	TRBJ1-1	SARTGGVSEAF
TRBV5-1	TRBJ2-1	ASSLALGGDLSSYNEQF
TRBV7-6	TRBJ1-2	ASSPFPGQVNYGYT
TRBV19	TRBJ2-7	ASSISGYEQY
TRBV20-1	TRBJ2-7	SARDREAMGVRYEQY
TRBV20-1	TRBJ2-7	SGAAPGRSEQY
TRBV6-2/TRBV6-3	TRBJ2-7	ASSRGQAFSYEQY
TRBV5-6	TRBJ1-1	ASSFGTGEAF
TRBV3-1	TRBJ2-5	ASSHLETQY
TRBV5-1	TRBJ1-1	ASSLAKANTEAF
TRBV15	TRBJ1-1	ATSRVGRAEAF
TRBV7-8	TRBJ2-2	ASSLTGAYTGELF
TRBV12-3/TRBV12-4	TRBJ2-1	ASSRGTGYNEQF
TRBV4-1	TRBJ1-6	ASSQDLGGSPLH
TRBV5-1	TRBJ2-1	ASSLAGLAGGHNEQF
TRBV29-1	TRBJ2-3	SVEAGTYTDTQY
TRBV7-2	TRBJ2-1	ASSLLAAYNEQF
TRBV7-2	TRBJ1-2	ASSLEGQIYGYT
TRBV7-8	TRBJ2-2	ASSLVGTPFMNTGELF
TRBV28	TRBJ1-1	ASTGEKNTEAF
TRBV9	TRBJ1-1	ASSVDGGLSEAF
TRBV21-1	TRBJ2-5	ASSRSDSQETQY
TRBV7-9	TRBJ2-5	ASSLVTGQETQY
TRBV20-1	TRBJ1-2	SARPRGTGNYGYT
TRBV6-1	TRBJ1-5	ASRKPSRQGASQPQH